Listed below are T cell receptor beta chains from one sample, sequenced in a study of shared T cell receptors in the human thymus. TCRdb's table, derived via immunoSEQ multiplex PCR, lists solely in-frame clones and lacks some. The sample consists of about 380,000 clones, around 95% of them appearing once. The specimen was thymocytes. These TCRs come from a human donor. The CDR3 runs from the conserved cysteine through the conserved F or W. Fields, in order: clone size, J gene, D gene, V gene, CDR3 DNA, CDR3 protein. D genes are given only for firm matches. Only some rows state a clone size, as once, few, many or a class for expanded clones.

size: .
J: TRBJ2-7
D: .
V: TRBV10-3
DNA: TGTGCCAGCGCCGGACGGATTACCTACGAGCAGTACTTC
CDR3: CASAGRITYEQYF

size: few
J: TRBJ1-5
D: .
V: TRBV27
DNA: TGTGCCAGCAGTACCTATAGCAATCAGCCCCAGCATTTT
CDR3: CASSTYSNQPQHF

size: .
J: TRBJ2-7
D: .
V: TRBV5-1
DNA: TGCGCCAGCAGCCGTAATATAGCGGAACACTCCTACGAGCAGTACTTC
CDR3: CASSRNIAEHSYEQYF

size: .
J: TRBJ2-2
D: TRBD2
V: TRBV6-5
DNA: TGTGCCAGCAGTTCACGACTAGCGGAGAGGGCCGGGGAGCTGTTTTTT
CDR3: CASSSRLAERAGELFF

size: .
J: TRBJ1-4
D: .
V: TRBV18
DNA: TGTGCCAGCTCACCTGCTGCTTTCTCAGGTGAAAAACTGTTTTTT
CDR3: CASSPAAFSGEKLFF

size: .
J: TRBJ2-6
D: TRBD1
V: TRBV10-1
DNA: TGCGCCAGCTCCGAGGGACAGGGGGATTCTGGGGCCAACGTCCTGACTTTC
CDR3: CASSEGQGDSGANVLTF

size: .
J: TRBJ2-1
D: TRBD2
V: TRBV7-9
DNA: TGTGCCAGCAGCTTAGGTGGGACTAGCGGGAGGAGTGAGCAGTTCTTC
CDR3: CASSLGGTSGRSEQFF

size: .
J: TRBJ1-1
D: TRBD1
V: TRBV6-5
DNA: TGTGCCAGCAGCTCGGACAGGGTAGGAGCTTTCTTT
CDR3: CASSSDRVGAFF

size: .
J: TRBJ2-1
D: TRBD2
V: TRBV14
DNA: TGTGCCAGCAGCCAAATCCCAACTAGCGGGATAGTAGGGGAGCAGTTCTTC
CDR3: CASSQIPTSGIVGEQFF

size: .
J: TRBJ2-3
D: .
V: TRBV29-1
DNA: TGCAGCGTCCCAAGGGGCTCCCCGAGCACAGATACGCAGTATTTT
CDR3: CSVPRGSPSTDTQYF

size: .
J: TRBJ2-1
D: .
V: TRBV5-1
DNA: TGCGCCCCTAAGGACGGCCCCTACAATGAGCAGTTCTTC
CDR3: CAPKDGPYNEQFF

size: .
J: TRBJ2-7
D: .
V: TRBV19
DNA: TGTGCCAGTAGTTTTAGAAGTACGGGCTATTCCTACGAGCAGTACTTC
CDR3: CASSFRSTGYSYEQYF

size: once
J: TRBJ2-4
D: TRBD1
V: TRBV5-6
DNA: TGTGCCAGCAGCCCGGGACAGTTAAACATTCAGTACTTC
CDR3: CASSPGQLNIQYF

size: .
J: TRBJ2-7
D: TRBD2
V: TRBV2
DNA: TGTGCCAGCAGTGAAGCGCGGGGAAAACGGGAGGACTCCTACGAGCAGTACTTC
CDR3: CASSEARGKREDSYEQYF

size: .
J: TRBJ2-5
D: TRBD1
V: TRBV9
DNA: TGTGCCAGCAGCATCTACCGGACAGGGGGGTGGGAGACCCAGTACTTC
CDR3: CASSIYRTGGWETQYF

size: .
J: TRBJ2-7
D: .
V: TRBV29-1
DNA: TGCAGCGCCTCTGATTACGAGCAGTACTTC
CDR3: CSASDYEQYF

size: .
J: TRBJ1-2
D: TRBD1
V: TRBV6-6
DNA: TGTGCCAGCAGTTCTGGACAGGGGGGTTGGCACGGCTACACCTTC
CDR3: CASSSGQGGWHGYTF

size: .
J: TRBJ2-3
D: .
V: TRBV15
DNA: TGTGCCACCAGCAGAGATTGTGGGTACACAGATACGCAGTATTTT
CDR3: CATSRDCGYTDTQYF

size: .
J: TRBJ2-1
D: .
V: TRBV2
DNA: TGTGCCAGCAGTGAAGAAGTAACAAGGAGCGATGAGCAGTTCTTC
CDR3: CASSEEVTRSDEQFF

size: .
J: TRBJ1-4
D: .
V: TRBV7-2
DNA: TGTGCCAGCAGCCACGCCGCGCCTCCCCCAACTAATGAAAAACTGTTTTTT
CDR3: CASSHAAPPPTNEKLFF

size: .
J: TRBJ1-1
D: TRBD1
V: TRBV29-1
DNA: TGCAGCGTGGGCCCCATAGACAGGGGCCAAATCTCTTTGAACACTGAAGCTTTCTTT
CDR3: CSVGPIDRGQISLNTEAFF

size: .
J: TRBJ2-3
D: TRBD2
V: TRBV6-4
DNA: TGTGCCAGCAGTGCGTCTCTTCGAGCGGGAGGGTCCGGGGGTACAGATACGCAGTATTTT
CDR3: CASSASLRAGGSGGTDTQYF

size: once
J: TRBJ2-2
D: .
V: TRBV10-3
DNA: TGTGCCATCAAGGTCGAGCGGAACACCGGGGAGCTGTTTTTT
CDR3: CAIKVERNTGELFF

size: .
J: TRBJ1-1
D: .
V: TRBV15
DNA: TGTGCCACCAGCAAATTCCCGCCCGGGACCCCCTTACAGGGAGCTTTCTTT
CDR3: CATSKFPPGTPLQGAFF

size: .
J: TRBJ2-7
D: .
V: TRBV7-9
DNA: TGTGCCAGCAGCCCGCATCTCCCGTACGAGCAGTACTTC
CDR3: CASSPHLPYEQYF

size: .
J: TRBJ2-6
D: .
V: TRBV7-8
DNA: TGTGCCAGCAGCTTAGGGGCGGTCTCTGGGGCCAACGTCCTGACTTTC
CDR3: CASSLGAVSGANVLTF

size: .
J: TRBJ1-1
D: TRBD1
V: TRBV28
DNA: TGTGCCAGCAGTTTAACAGACAGGGGACTAATGAACACTGAAGCTTTCTTT
CDR3: CASSLTDRGLMNTEAFF

size: .
J: TRBJ2-1
D: .
V: TRBV11-3
DNA: TGTGCCAGCAGCTCAATACTAGTTTGGAATGAGCAGTTCTTC
CDR3: CASSSILVWNEQFF

size: .
J: TRBJ2-7
D: .
V: TRBV5-1
DNA: TGCGCCAGCAGCTTGGATGGGGAGCAGTACTTC
CDR3: CASSLDGEQYF

size: .
J: TRBJ1-1
D: TRBD1
V: TRBV7-3
DNA: TGTGCCAGCAGCTCGGAGGACAGGGGCGTGGAAACTGAAGCTTTCTTT
CDR3: CASSSEDRGVETEAFF

size: .
J: TRBJ1-5
D: .
V: TRBV19
DNA: TGTGCCAGTAGGGCAGGGCCAAGTCAGCCCCAGCATTTT
CDR3: CASRAGPSQPQHF

size: .
J: TRBJ2-3
D: .
V: TRBV14
DNA: TGTGCCAGCAACCAACGGCAGGGTGGCGATACGCAGTATTTT
CDR3: CASNQRQGGDTQYF

size: .
J: TRBJ2-5
D: .
V: TRBV7-2
DNA: TGTGCCAGCAGCTTAGGGCAGGCAGAGACCCAGTACTTC
CDR3: CASSLGQAETQYF

size: .
J: TRBJ1-6
D: .
V: TRBV27
DNA: TGTGCCAGCAGTAAGAAGAGGGGAAATTCACCCCTCCACTTT
CDR3: CASSKKRGNSPLHF

size: .
J: TRBJ2-7
D: .
V: TRBV30
DNA: TGTGCCTGGAGCGGGAAACTACAGGGAGCCGAGCAGTACTTC
CDR3: CAWSGKLQGAEQYF

size: .
J: TRBJ2-1
D: .
V: TRBV7-8
DNA: TGTGCCAGCAGCCCCGCCGATGAGCAGTTCTTC
CDR3: CASSPADEQFF

size: .
J: TRBJ2-7
D: TRBD2
V: TRBV5-6
DNA: TGTGCCAGCAGCTTGGGGGTAAGTGGGACTAGCGGTACCTACGAGCAGTACTTC
CDR3: CASSLGVSGTSGTYEQYF

size: .
J: TRBJ2-1
D: TRBD2
V: TRBV9
DNA: TGTGCCAGCAGCGTATTGGGACTAGCGGGAGTAGGCGAGCAGTTCTTC
CDR3: CASSVLGLAGVGEQFF

size: .
J: TRBJ2-5
D: .
V: TRBV27
DNA: TGTGCCAGCAGTTTCCGAGAGACCCAGTACTTC
CDR3: CASSFRETQYF

size: .
J: TRBJ2-5
D: TRBD2
V: TRBV27
DNA: TGTGCCAGCAGTTCCCTCGGGGCTAGCGGACAAGAGACCCAGTACTTC
CDR3: CASSSLGASGQETQYF

size: .
J: TRBJ1-3
D: TRBD1
V: TRBV18
DNA: TGTGCCAGCTTAACGCAGGGGGCTACTGGAAACACCATATATTTT
CDR3: CASLTQGATGNTIYF

size: .
J: TRBJ2-5
D: .
V: TRBV14
DNA: TGTGCCAGCAGCCAAGGGCGGAATCAAGAGACCCAGTACTTC
CDR3: CASSQGRNQETQYF

size: once
J: TRBJ1-1
D: .
V: TRBV27
DNA: TGTGCCAGCAGAGGAAACAGGGTAACGAGTTGGGAGACTGAAGCTTTCTTT
CDR3: CASRGNRVTSWETEAFF

size: .
J: TRBJ1-5
D: TRBD1
V: TRBV28
DNA: TGTGCCAGCGGAGTGCTGCGTTGGTCAGGGGGAATTAATAGCAATCAGCCCCAGCATTTT
CDR3: CASGVLRWSGGINSNQPQHF

size: .
J: TRBJ2-3
D: .
V: TRBV7-9
DNA: TGTGCCAGCAGCCCGGGACTGGCTCCCCCCACAGATACGCAGTATTTT
CDR3: CASSPGLAPPTDTQYF

size: .
J: TRBJ2-1
D: TRBD2
V: TRBV11-3
DNA: TGTGCCAGCGGCTCCCGCCGAGCGGGGGAGTCTCCTGAGCAGTTCTTC
CDR3: CASGSRRAGESPEQFF

size: .
J: TRBJ2-5
D: .
V: TRBV15
DNA: TGTGCCACCAGCAGAGGGCCAGGGACCCAGTACTTC
CDR3: CATSRGPGTQYF

size: .
J: TRBJ2-4
D: .
V: TRBV6-6
DNA: TGTGCCAGCAGTTACTCAGGGCGGCTAGCCAAAAACATTCAGTACTTC
CDR3: CASSYSGRLAKNIQYF